This T cell receptor (beta chain) is drawn from a study of control samples from healthy donors and cancer patients. This clone was observed once. CDR3 length equals 16 residues. Germline lookup yields CDR1 SGHNT and CDR2 YENEEA. V lost 1 base and J 4 bases, leaving 15 bases between the germline ends. Here immunoSEQ multiplex PCR was the method, and the copy in TCRdb shows in-frame clones only, minus some. This sample yields around 180,000 clones, of which about 90% are seen a single time; roughly 5.3% belongs to the top ten. Sequencing was done on a sample of blood. The sequence came from a woman in her thirties in good health. The genes are TRBV11-3 and TRBJ2-3; possibly TRBD1 for D (7 bases). Written as DNA, the CDR3 is TGTGCCAGCAGCTTAGGAAGACAGGGACTGGCAGATACGCAGTATTTT. Protein product: CASSLGRQGLADTQYF.